The 19 T cell receptor beta chains below all came from one sample that was sequenced in a study of tumor-infiltrating lymphocytes in primary liver carcinoma. A primer matching the constant region was used to make TCR beta cDNA from about 500 ng of total RNA. Libraries for TCR beta were built through three nested multiplex PCR rounds, which together made up a slightly modified ARM-PCR procedure. For roughly 10 cycles apiece, the opening two PCR rounds ran with TRBV1-TRBV30 forward primers and a C-beta reverse primer. One entry per CDR3 protein, called by TCRdb with MiXCR from the multiplex PCR reads. The repertoire holds about 310,000 distinct CDR3 sequences, roughly 60% seen once, with about 18% in the top ten. Researchers drew blood RNA from unsorted whole blood and extracted germline DNA as well. The sequenced sample was peripheral blood. The receptors here all came from a woman aged 25 to 39 with primary liver carcinoma and hepatitis B virus infection.

This clonotype was observed once. The rearrangement joins TRBV12-3 or TRBV12-4 to TRBJ1-2; TRBD1 matches at 9 bases. V trimming: 4 bases; J trimming: 8 bases; junction bases outside the gene matches: 14. There are 16 residues in the CDR3. Written as DNA, the CDR3 is TGTGCCAGCAGTTCGGGACAGGGCCCCATATCAGGGGGCTACACCTTC. Translating gives CASSSGQGPISGGYTF.

A remark on this clonotype: A much bigger clone sits one base away, suggesting this may be a read error. This sequence joins TRBV7-8 and TRBJ2-1; TRBD1 might be the D (5 bases). The V end was cut by 0 bases, the J end by 4 bases, with 13 bases between. The CDR3 has 16 amino acids. The germline CDR1 and CDR2 sequences are SGHVS and FQNEAQ. The CDR3 coding sequence is TGTGCCAGCAGCTTAGCCCCTCAGGGCGGTTACAATGAGCAGTTCTTC. Amino acid sequence: CASSLAPQGGYNEQFF.

Notes on this clonotype: This may stem from a read error, because a much larger clone lies one nucleotide away. This chain connects TRBV4-2 to TRBJ2-7; D gene ambiguous. CDR3 length: 16 residues. In germline, CDR1 is LGHNA, CDR2 YNFKEQ. The CDR3 loop reads CAGSQESAVVSYEQYF. The CDR3 DNA is TGTGCCGGCAGCCAAGAGTCTGCAGTTGTTTCCTACGAGCAGTACTTC.

A note on this clonotype: The junction differs from germline at one of its ends, possibly a read error. The gene calls are TRBV11-1 and TRBJ2-7; the D is unclear. The CDR3 is 15 amino acids. Germline values: CDR1 SGHAT, CDR2 FQDESV (reference sequence). The chain's CDR3 is CASSLEATVSYEQCF. The DNA for the CDR3 is TGTGCCAGCAGCTTAGAGGCGACCGTGTCCTACGAGCAGTGCTTC.

The table lists this clonotype with many counts. The chain uses TRBV11-3 and TRBJ1-4, with D possibly TRBD1 on 5 matching bases. The germline gives CDR1 SGHNT, CDR2 YENEEA. V gave up 1 base and J gave up 6 bases, with 18 bases separating them. This CDR3 contains 17 residues. The CDR3 DNA reads TGTGCCAGCAGCTTAGTTGGGGACCGGAAGGGACATGAAAAACTGTTTTTT. Translation: CASSLVGDRKGHEKLFF.

The chain joins TRBV21-1 to TRBJ2-1. TRBV21-1 is given as a pseudogene. The CDR3 contains 12 residues. CDR3 amino acids: CASSKSPNEQFF. CDR3 bases: TGTGCCAGCAGCAAATCCCCCAATGAGCAGTTCTTC.

Comments on this clonotype: An end of the junction does not agree with germline; a read error may underlie this. The V gene is TRBV29-1, the J gene TRBJ1-1; no definite D call. The germline gives CDR1 SQVTM, CDR2 ANQGSEA. This CDR3 spans 13 amino acids. The DNA for the CDR3 is TGCAGCGTTGCCCCTGGGGTGAGCACTGAGGCTTTCTTT. Translating gives CSVAPGVSTEAFF.

This clonotype was counted a few times. The V gene is TRBV6-6, the J gene TRBJ1-5; D remains ambiguous. Germline CDR1 MNHNY, CDR2 SVGAGI (reference sequence). The CDR3 is made up of 16 amino acids. Trimming left V 4 bases short and J 0 bases short, with 13 bases between. The CDR3 spells CASSSLRVYSNQPQHF. The CDR3 coding sequence is TGTGCCAGCAGTTCCCTTAGGGTGTATAGCAATCAGCCCCAGCATTTT.

Concerning this clonotype itself: At one end, the junction sequence differs from germline, possibly due to a read error. The gene calls are TRBV14 and TRBJ2-7; no clear D gene. Germline V gene data show CDR1 as SGHDN and CDR2 as FVKESK. The CDR3 spans 12 residues. The CDR3 DNA sequence: TGTGCCAGCAGCCAGGCCAGGCATCATATCTTTTTC. Amino acids: CASSQARHHIFF.

Turning to this clonotype: A junction boundary mismatches the germline segment, possibly from a read error. The rearrangement uses TRBV11-2 and TRBJ1-6, with D hard to call. Germline V gene data show CDR1 as SGHAT and CDR2 as FQNNGV. The CDR3 contains 15 residues. CDR3 DNA: TGTGCCGGCAGCGACTCGCGAAGGGTCAGCTCACCCCTCCGCTTT. Translation: CAGSDSRRVSSPLRF. Drawing the rest from reference TRBV11-2 and TRBJ1-6, the complete variable domain is EAGVAQSPRYKIIEKRQSVAFWCNPISGHATLYWYQQILGQGPKLLIQFQNNGVVDDSQLPKDRFSAERLKGVDSTLKIQPAKLEDSAVYLCAGSDSRRVSSPLRFGNGTRLTVT.

A remark on this clonotype: Relative to the germline gene, one junction end is altered; a read error may explain this. V and J are TRBV5-6 and TRBJ2-1; TRBD2 aligns across 7 bases. The CDR3 totals 23 residues. Germline CDR1 is SGHDT and CDR2 is YYEEEE. The CDR3 protein is CASSLVIVWGNARRSSGYNELFF. In nucleotides, the CDR3 is TGTGCCAGCAGCTTGGTTATCGTATGGGGAAACGCACGGAGGTCTAGCGGCTACAATGAGCTGTTCTTC.

Here the CDR3 reads CITRDYSYGYTF. CDR3 coding DNA: TGCATCACCCGGGATTACAGCTATGGCTACACCTTC. The chain combines TRBV29-1 with TRBJ1-2; D gene ambiguous. The germline gives CDR1 SQVTM, CDR2 ANQGSEA. The CDR3 is 12 residues long.

There are many counts of this clonotype. The chain carries TRBV4-1 and TRBJ2-1, with D unresolved. The V gene's germline CDR1 is MGHRA and CDR2 YSYEKL. The CDR3 contains 18 residues. The V end was cut by 0 bases, the J end by 3 bases, with 18 bases between. The CDR3 loop reads CASSQEDMGQNLYNEQFF. CDR3 sequence (DNA): TGCGCCAGCAGCCAAGAAGATATGGGCCAAAACCTCTACAATGAGCAGTTCTTC.

Of note for this clonotype: It may be a read error: a sequence one base away is much more abundant. The rearrangement joins TRBV12-3 or TRBV12-4 to TRBJ1-2; 7 bases match TRBD1. The CDR3 consists of 12 residues. CDR3 DNA: TGTACCAGCAGCCGGGGACAGCTGGGCTACACCTTC. Its translation: CTSSRGQLGYTF.

The sample holds many counts of this clonotype. This chain joins TRBV11-2 and TRBJ2-1; D may be TRBD1 (6 bases). CDR3 length equals 14 residues. V dropped 3 bases and J dropped 6 bases, with 12 bases sitting between them. The germline CDR1 and CDR2 sequences are SGHAT and FQNNGV. In DNA, the CDR3 is TGTGCCAGCAGCTTGAGACAGGCATCCAATGAGCAGTTCTTC. Protein sequence: CASSLRQASNEQFF.

Details on this clonotype: This may arise from a read error, as a much more abundant clone is one base away. Since no conserved phenylalanine or tryptophan closes the CDR3, a read error is the likely cause. The chain recombines TRBV6-2 or TRBV6-3 with TRBJ2-7, with 12 bases fitting TRBD2. Germline assignment: CDR1 MNHEY and CDR2 SVGEGT. The length of the CDR3 is 16 residues. The ends lost 4 bases at V and 2 bases at J; junction bases unmatched: 6. Written as DNA, the CDR3 is TGTGCCAGCAGTTCCCCCCTAGCGGGAGGGGCCTACGAGCAGTACTTG. This translates into CASSSPLAGGAYEQYL.

Of note for this clonotype: A read error may produce the germline difference seen at one junction end. The gene calls are TRBV7-9 and TRBJ2-1; D may be TRBD2 (7 bases). Germline V gene data show CDR1 as SEHNR and CDR2 as FQNEAQ (reference sequence). CDR3 size: 16 residues. The CDR3 nucleotides read TGTGCCAGCGGCTTACAAGGGGGGGTGACCAACAATGAGCAGTTCTTC. Translation gives CASGLQGGVTNNEQFF.

This clonotype has more than one count but fewer than ten. A much larger clone differs from this one at a single base, so this may be a read error. The V gene is TRBV11-3, the J gene TRBJ1-1, with D unclear. This CDR3 has 13 amino acids. Germline CDR1 and CDR2: SGHNT and YENEEA. The CDR3 bases are TGTGCCAGCAGCCCCGAGATCTCCACTGGAGCTTTCTTT. Protein sequence: CASSPEISTGAFF.

In its sample, this clonotype was seen a few times. The genes are TRBV19 and TRBJ1-1; D is possibly TRBD1 (6 bases). The CDR3 is made up of 13 amino acids. Trimming left V 6 bases short and J 1 base short, with 9 bases between. Germline V gives CDR1 LNHDA, CDR2 SQIVND (reference sequence). The CDR3 is CASSRGPNTEAFF. In DNA form, the CDR3 reads TGTGCCAGTAGCAGGGGACCGAACACTGAAGCTTTCTTT.